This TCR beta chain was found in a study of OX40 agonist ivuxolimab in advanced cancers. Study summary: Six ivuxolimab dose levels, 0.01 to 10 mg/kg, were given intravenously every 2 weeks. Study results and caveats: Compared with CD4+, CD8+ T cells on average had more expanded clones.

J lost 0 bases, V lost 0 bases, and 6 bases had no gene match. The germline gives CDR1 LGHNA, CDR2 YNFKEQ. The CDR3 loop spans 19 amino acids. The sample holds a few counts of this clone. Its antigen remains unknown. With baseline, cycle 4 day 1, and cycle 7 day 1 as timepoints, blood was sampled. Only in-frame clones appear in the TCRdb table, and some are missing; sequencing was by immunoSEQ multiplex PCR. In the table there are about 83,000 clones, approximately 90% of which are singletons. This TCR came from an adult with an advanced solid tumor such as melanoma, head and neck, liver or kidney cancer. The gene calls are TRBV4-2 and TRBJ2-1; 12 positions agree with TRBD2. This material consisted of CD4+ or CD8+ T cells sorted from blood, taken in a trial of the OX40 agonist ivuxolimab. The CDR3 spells CASSQEIMTSGSSYNEQFF. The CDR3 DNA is TGTGCCAGCAGCCAAGAGATAATGACTAGCGGGAGCTCCTACAATGAGCAGTTCTTC.